This TCR beta chain stems from a study of cytomegalovirus exposure and HLA in healthy donors. Notes on the study in general: Presence/absence analysis assumed near-uniform sequencing depth across donors. Some V segments, including TRBV6-2 and TRBV6-3, were excluded as indistinguishable. A missense DCLRE1C variant was associated with V- and J-gene trimming of TCR beta chains in a later analysis, and an independent cohort replicated the association. Reported findings show TCR beta sequences accurately forecast HLA-A and HLA-B alleles in most subjects.

V dropped 0 bases and J dropped 1; count of bases not matched to a gene: 5. The germline gives CDR1 LGHNA, CDR2 YNFKEQ. The CDR3 totals 17 residues. To note about this clone: Its specificity is unknown.

The PCR employed 60 Vbeta primers together with 13 Jbeta primers. Assay used: immunoSEQ multiplex PCR; TCRdb lists only in-frame clones, some missing. The sample yields about 150,000 clones, about 88% seen once. The sequence came from a woman under 30 in good health and CMV-seronegative. This chain joins TRBV4-2 and TRBJ2-2; 7 bases align to TRBD2. Sequenced input: PBMCs. The CDR3 DNA reads as TGTGCCAGCAGCCAAGACAAGCGGGACCTGAACACCGGGGAGCTGTTTTTT. It codes for CASSQDKRDLNTGELFF.